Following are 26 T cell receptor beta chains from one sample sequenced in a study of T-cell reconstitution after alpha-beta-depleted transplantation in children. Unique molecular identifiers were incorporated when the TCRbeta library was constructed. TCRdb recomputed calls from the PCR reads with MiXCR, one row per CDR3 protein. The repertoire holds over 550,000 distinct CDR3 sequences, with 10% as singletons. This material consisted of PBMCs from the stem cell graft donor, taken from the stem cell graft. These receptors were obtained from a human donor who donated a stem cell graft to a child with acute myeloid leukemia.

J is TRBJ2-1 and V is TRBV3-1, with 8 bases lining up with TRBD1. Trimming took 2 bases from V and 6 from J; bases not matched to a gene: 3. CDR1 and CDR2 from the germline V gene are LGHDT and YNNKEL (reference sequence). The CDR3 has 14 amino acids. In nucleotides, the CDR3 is TGTGCCAGCAGCCAACTTACAGGGGGCAATGAGCAGTTCTTC. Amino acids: CASSQLTGGNEQFF.

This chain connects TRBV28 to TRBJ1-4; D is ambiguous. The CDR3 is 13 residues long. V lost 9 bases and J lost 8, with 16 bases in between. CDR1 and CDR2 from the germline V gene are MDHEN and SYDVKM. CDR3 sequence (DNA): TGTGCCAGGACCCCGGGCCGTGGAGAAAAACTGTTTTTT. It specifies CARTPGRGEKLFF.

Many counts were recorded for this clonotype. CDR3 DNA sequence: TGTGCCAGCAGCTTCCCAATGAATAAAGAGACCCAGTACTTC. Translating gives CASSFPMNKETQYF. This chain uses TRBV11-2 with TRBJ2-5; D is ambiguous. The CDR3 has 14 residues. V gave up 3 bases and J gave up 3 bases, with 11 bases separating them. The germline CDR1 and CDR2 sequences are SGHAT and FQNNGV. Based on the CDR3 plus reference TRBV11-2 and TRBJ2-5, the full variable domain is EAGVAQSPRYKIIEKRQSVAFWCNPISGHATLYWYQQILGQGPKLLIQFQNNGVVDDSQLPKDRFSAERLKGVDSTLKIQPAKLEDSAVYLCASSFPMNKETQYFGPGTRLLVL.

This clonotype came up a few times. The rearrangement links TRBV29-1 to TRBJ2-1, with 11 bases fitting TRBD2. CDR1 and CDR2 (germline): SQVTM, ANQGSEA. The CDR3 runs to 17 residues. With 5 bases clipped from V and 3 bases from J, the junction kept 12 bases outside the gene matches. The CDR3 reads CSVLQTSGAWGYNEQFF. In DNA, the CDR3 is TGCAGCGTTCTTCAGACTAGCGGGGCATGGGGCTACAATGAGCAGTTCTTC.

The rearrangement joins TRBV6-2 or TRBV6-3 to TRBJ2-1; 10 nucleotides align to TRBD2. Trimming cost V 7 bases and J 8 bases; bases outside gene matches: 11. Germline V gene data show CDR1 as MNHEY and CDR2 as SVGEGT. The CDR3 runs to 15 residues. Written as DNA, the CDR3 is TGTGCCAGCACTCGGGTACTAGCGGGATCATATGAGCAGTTCTTC. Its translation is CASTRVLAGSYEQFF.

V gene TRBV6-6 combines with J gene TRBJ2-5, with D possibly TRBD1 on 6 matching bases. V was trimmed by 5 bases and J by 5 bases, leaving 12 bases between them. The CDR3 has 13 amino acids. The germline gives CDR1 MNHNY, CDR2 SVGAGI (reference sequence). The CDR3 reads CASSRAQGETQYF. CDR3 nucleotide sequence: TGTGCCAGCAGTCGAGCCCAGGGGGAGACCCAGTACTTC.

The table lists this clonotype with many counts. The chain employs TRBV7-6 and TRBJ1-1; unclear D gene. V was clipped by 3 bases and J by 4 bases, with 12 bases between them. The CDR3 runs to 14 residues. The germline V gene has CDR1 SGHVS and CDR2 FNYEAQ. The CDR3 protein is CASSFSVVVTEAFF. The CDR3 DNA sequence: TGTGCCAGCAGCTTTAGTGTGGTCGTCACTGAAGCTTTCTTT.

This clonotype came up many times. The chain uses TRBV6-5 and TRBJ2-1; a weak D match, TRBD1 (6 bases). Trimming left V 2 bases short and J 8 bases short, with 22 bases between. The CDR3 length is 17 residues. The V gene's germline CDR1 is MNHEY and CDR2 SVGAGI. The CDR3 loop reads CASSYGGSVPIKDEQFF. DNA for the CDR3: TGTGCCAGCAGTTACGGGGGCTCGGTACCTATAAAGGATGAGCAGTTCTTC.

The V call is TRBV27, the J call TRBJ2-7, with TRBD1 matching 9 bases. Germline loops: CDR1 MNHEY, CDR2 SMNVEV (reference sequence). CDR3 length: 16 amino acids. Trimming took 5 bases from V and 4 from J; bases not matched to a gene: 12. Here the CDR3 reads CASSAQLSGQGYEQYF. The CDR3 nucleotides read TGTGCCAGCAGTGCCCAACTTAGCGGACAGGGGTACGAGCAGTACTTC.

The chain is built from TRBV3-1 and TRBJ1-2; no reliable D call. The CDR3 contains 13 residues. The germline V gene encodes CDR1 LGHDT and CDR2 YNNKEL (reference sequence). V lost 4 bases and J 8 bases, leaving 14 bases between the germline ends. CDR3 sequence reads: CASSLDFLVGYTF. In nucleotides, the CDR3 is TGTGCCAGCAGCCTGGACTTCCTCGTCGGCTACACCTTC.

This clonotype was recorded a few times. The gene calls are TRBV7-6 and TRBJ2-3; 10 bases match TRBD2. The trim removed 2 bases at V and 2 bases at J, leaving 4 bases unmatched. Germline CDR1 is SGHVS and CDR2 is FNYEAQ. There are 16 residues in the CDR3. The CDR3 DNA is TGTGCCAGCAGCTTAAGACTAGCGGGCAACACAGATACGCAGTATTTT. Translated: CASSLRLAGNTDTQYF.

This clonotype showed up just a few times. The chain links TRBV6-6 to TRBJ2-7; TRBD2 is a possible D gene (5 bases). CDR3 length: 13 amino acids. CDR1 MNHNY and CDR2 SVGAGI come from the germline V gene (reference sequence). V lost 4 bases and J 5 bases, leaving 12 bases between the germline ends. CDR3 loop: CASSFPSGNEQYF. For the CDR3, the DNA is TGTGCCAGCAGTTTCCCCTCGGGGAACGAGCAGTACTTC.

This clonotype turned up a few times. CDR3 sequence reads: CASSLEGAPTDTQYF. The CDR3 DNA sequence: TGTGCCAGCAGTTTGGAGGGGGCCCCCACAGATACGCAGTATTTT. This chain links TRBV28 with TRBJ2-3, with a weak D call TRBD1 (7 bases). V shed 3 bases and J shed 2 bases, with 12 bases lying between them. The CDR3 length is 15 residues. Looked up from germline, CDR1 is MDHEN and CDR2 is SYDVKM.

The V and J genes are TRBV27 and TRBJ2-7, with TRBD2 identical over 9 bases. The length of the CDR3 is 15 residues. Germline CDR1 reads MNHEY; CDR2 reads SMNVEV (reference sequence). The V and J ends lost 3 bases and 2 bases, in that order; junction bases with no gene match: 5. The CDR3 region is CASSLWSGGTYEQYF. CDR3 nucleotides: TGTGCCAGCAGTTTGTGGAGCGGGGGGACCTACGAGCAGTACTTC.

The CDR3 DNA is TGCGCCAGCAGCCAAGAGACAGGGGCCTATTACGAGCAGTACTTC. It encodes CASSQETGAYYEQYF. This chain links TRBV4-3 with TRBJ2-7, with 8 bases matching TRBD1. The CDR3 has 15 amino acids. The V gene end was trimmed by 0 bases and the J gene end by 4 bases; junction bases not matched to a gene: 5. Per germline, CDR1 LGHNA and CDR2 YSLEER.

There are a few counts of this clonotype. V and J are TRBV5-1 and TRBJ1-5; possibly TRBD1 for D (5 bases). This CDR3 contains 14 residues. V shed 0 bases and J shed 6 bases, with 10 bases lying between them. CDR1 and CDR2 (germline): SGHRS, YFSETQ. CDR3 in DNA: TGCGCCAGCAGCTTGGCCGGGGGGAGTCAGCCCCAGCATTTT. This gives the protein CASSLAGGSQPQHF.

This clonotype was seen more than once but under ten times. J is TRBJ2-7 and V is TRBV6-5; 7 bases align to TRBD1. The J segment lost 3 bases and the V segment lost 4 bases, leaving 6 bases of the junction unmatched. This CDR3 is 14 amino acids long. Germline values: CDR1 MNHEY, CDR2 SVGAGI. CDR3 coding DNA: TGTGCCAGCAGTTCACCCGGGGACAGCTACGAGCAGTACTTC. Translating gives CASSSPGDSYEQYF.

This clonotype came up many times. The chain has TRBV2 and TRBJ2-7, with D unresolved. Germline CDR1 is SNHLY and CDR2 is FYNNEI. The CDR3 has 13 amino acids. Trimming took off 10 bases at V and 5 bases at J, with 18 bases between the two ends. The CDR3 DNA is TGTGCCACCCAGACTCCCGACATTAACGAGCAGTACTTC. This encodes CATQTPDINEQYF.

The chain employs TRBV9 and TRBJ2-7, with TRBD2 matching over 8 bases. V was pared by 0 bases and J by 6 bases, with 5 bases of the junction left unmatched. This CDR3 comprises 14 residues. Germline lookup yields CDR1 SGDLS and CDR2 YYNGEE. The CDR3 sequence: CASSVDSGSGEQYF. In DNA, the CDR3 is TGTGCCAGCAGCGTAGACAGCGGGAGTGGCGAGCAGTACTTC.

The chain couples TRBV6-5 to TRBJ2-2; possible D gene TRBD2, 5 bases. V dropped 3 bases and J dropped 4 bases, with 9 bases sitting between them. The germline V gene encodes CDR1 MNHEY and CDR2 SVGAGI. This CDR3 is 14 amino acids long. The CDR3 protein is CASSYQTSTGELFF. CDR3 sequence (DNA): TGTGCCAGCAGTTATCAAACTAGCACCGGGGAGCTGTTTTTT.

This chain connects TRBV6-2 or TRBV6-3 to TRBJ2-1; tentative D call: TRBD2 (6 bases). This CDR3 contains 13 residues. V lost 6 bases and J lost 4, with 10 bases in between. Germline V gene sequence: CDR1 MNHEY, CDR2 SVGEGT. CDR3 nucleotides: TGTGCCAGCAGAGCTAGCGATTACAATGAGCAGTTCTTC. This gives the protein CASRASDYNEQFF.

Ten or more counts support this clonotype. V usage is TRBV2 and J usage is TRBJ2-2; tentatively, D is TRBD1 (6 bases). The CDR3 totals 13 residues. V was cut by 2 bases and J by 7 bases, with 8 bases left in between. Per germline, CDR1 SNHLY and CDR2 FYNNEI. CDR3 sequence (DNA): TGTGCCAGCAGTGAAAGGGGGATCGGGGAGCTGTTTTTT. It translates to CASSERGIGELFF.

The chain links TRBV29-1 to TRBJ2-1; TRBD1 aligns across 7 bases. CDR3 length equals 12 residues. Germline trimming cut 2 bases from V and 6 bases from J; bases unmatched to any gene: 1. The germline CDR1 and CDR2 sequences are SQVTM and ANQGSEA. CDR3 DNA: TGCAGCGTTGAAACAGGGGTCAATGAGCAGTTCTTC. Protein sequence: CSVETGVNEQFF.

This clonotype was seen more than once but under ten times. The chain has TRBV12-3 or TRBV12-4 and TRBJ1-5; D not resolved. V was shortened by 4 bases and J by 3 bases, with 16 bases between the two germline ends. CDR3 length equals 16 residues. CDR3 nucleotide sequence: TGTGCCAGCAGTTCGCATTCACGAGGGAACAATCAGCCCCAGCATTTT. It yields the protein CASSSHSRGNNQPQHF.

CDR3 region: CASSPGLAGGGEQFF. CDR3 DNA: TGTGCCAGCAGCCCAGGACTAGCGGGAGGAGGTGAGCAGTTCTTC. The rearrangement uses TRBV7-9 and TRBJ2-1; 14 bases align to TRBD2. Germline CDR1 SEHNR, CDR2 FQNEAQ (reference sequence). Trimming at V came to 5 bases and at J to 9 bases, leaving 6 bases not matched to a gene. This CDR3 comprises 15 residues. Full variable domain (outside the CDR3, taken from reference TRBV7-9 and TRBJ2-1): DTGVSQNPRHKITKRGQNVTFRCDPISEHNRLYWYRQTLGQGPEFLTYFQNEAQLEKSRLLSDRFSAERPKGSFSTLEIQRTEQGDSAMYLCASSPGLAGGGEQFFGPGTRLTVL.

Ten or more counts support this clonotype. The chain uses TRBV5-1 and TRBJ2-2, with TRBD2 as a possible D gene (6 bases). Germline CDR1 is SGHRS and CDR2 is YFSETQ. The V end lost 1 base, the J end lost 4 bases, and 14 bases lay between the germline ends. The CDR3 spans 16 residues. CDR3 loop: CASSLSYGRVTGELFF. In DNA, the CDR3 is TGCGCCAGCAGCTTGTCATACGGGAGAGTCACCGGGGAGCTGTTTTTT. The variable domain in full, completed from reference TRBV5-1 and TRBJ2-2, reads KAGVTQTPRYLIKTRGQQVTLSCSPISGHRSVSWYQQTPGQGLQFLFEYFSETQRNKGNFPGRFSGRQFSNSRSEMNVSTLELGDSALYLCASSLSYGRVTGELFFGEGSRLTVL.